The next 25 T cell receptor beta chains were all read from a single sample in a study of cytomegalovirus exposure and HLA in healthy donors. PCR amplification relied on 60 Vbeta primers (plus 13 Jbeta primers). Profiling relied on immunoSEQ multiplex PCR, and the TCRdb table lists in-frame clones only, not all of them. The sample lists 200,000 to 300,000 clones, 82% occurring once. The material sequenced was PBMCs. These receptor sequences come from a woman aged 40-49 years in good health and CMV-seropositive.

The gene calls are TRBV4-3 and TRBJ1-2; TRBD1 is a possible D gene (5 bases). The V and J ends lost 0 bases and 3 bases respectively, with 14 bases between them. CDR3 length: 16 amino acids. Germline V gene lookup returns CDR1 LGHNA and CDR2 YSLEER. Written as DNA, the CDR3 is TGCGCCAGCAGCCAAGATCGCGGCGGACAACACTATGGCTACACCTTC. As protein: CASSQDRGGQHYGYTF.

V is TRBV5-1 and J is TRBJ2-5; perhaps TRBD2 as D (6 bases). The V gene's germline CDR1 is SGHRS and CDR2 YFSETQ. CDR3 length: 16 residues. Trimming shortened V by 4 bases and J by 2 bases, and 18 bases separated the two germline ends. CDR3 in amino acids: CASSAGVGTLQETQYF. DNA of the CDR3: TGCGCCAGCAGCGCTGGGGTCGGGACTCTACAAGAGACCCAGTACTTC.

The CDR3 DNA follows: TGTGCCAGCAGCCCCGACAGAGGAATGGCCTTCGAGCAGTACTTC. This sequence encodes CASSPDRGMAFEQYF. The chain combines TRBV7-9 with TRBJ2-7, with D possibly TRBD1 on 5 matching bases. V lost 5 bases and J 6 bases, leaving 20 bases between the germline ends. The CDR3 sequence is 15 residues long. Germline V gene lookup returns CDR1 SEHNR and CDR2 FQNEAQ (reference sequence).

V is TRBV30 and J is TRBJ1-1, with D possibly matching TRBD1 (6 bases). Germline CDR1 and CDR2: GTSNPN and SVGIG (reference sequence). This CDR3 contains 15 residues. Deletions cut 5 bases from V and 4 bases from J, with 20 bases between. The CDR3 DNA is TGTGCCTGGGGGGCCCAGGGATGGGGGCGCACTGAAGCTTTCTTT. It codes for CAWGAQGWGRTEAFF.

The V call is TRBV19, the J call TRBJ2-1, with TRBD1 as a possible D gene (5 bases). CDR1 is LNHDA and CDR2 is SQIVND in the germline V gene (reference sequence). V was shortened by 0 bases and J by 9 bases, with 12 bases between the two germline ends. The CDR3 is made up of 14 amino acids. The CDR3 DNA is TGTGCCAGTAGTATAGATTCCAGGGTCGGTGAGCAGTTCTTC. Translated, it gives CASSIDSRVGEQFF.

This clone has just one count. The rearrangement links TRBV14 to TRBJ2-7; 8 bases map to TRBD1. The germline V gene has CDR1 SGHDN and CDR2 FVKESK. V was clipped by 2 bases and J by 4 bases; unmatched bases: 7. The CDR3 consists of 15 residues. CDR3 residues: CASSQWDRSRYEQYF. CDR3 nucleotide sequence: TGTGCCAGCAGCCAATGGGACAGGAGTCGGTACGAGCAGTACTTC.

The V gene is TRBV4-3, the J gene TRBJ2-4; D is undetermined. Trimming took off 3 bases at V and 6 bases at J, with 12 bases between the two ends. From germline, CDR1 is LGHNA and CDR2 YSLEER. The CDR3 length is 14 residues. The CDR3, as DNA: TGCGCCAGCAGCCAGTATGACATGATAAACATTCAGTACTTC. This codes for CASSQYDMINIQYF.

This sequence joins TRBV30 and TRBJ1-1; 8 bases agree with TRBD1. Germline CDR1 is GTSNPN and CDR2 is SVGIG (reference sequence). CDR3 length: 13 residues. Germline trimming cut 7 bases from V and 8 bases from J; bases unmatched to any gene: 12. CDR3: CAYSGQASGEAFF. The CDR3 nucleotides read TGTGCCTACTCGGGACAGGCTTCTGGGGAAGCTTTCTTT.

This clone was observed a handful of times. V gene TRBV7-9 combines with J gene TRBJ2-3, with 7 nucleotides matching TRBD1. The germline V gene has CDR1 SEHNR and CDR2 FQNEAQ (reference sequence). V dropped 2 bases and J dropped 2; count of bases not matched to a gene: 4. The CDR3 extends over 15 amino acids. The CDR3 spells CASSLRQGYTDTQYF. The CDR3 region has the DNA TGTGCCAGCAGCTTACGACAGGGATACACAGATACGCAGTATTTT.

CDR3 residues: CASSRDRAGSPLHF. Written as DNA, the CDR3 is TGTGCCAGTAGCCGGGACAGGGCGGGCTCACCCCTCCACTTT. J is TRBJ1-6 and V is TRBV19; 9 positions agree with TRBD1. The germline V gene encodes CDR1 LNHDA and CDR2 SQIVND (reference sequence). This CDR3 has 14 amino acids. Unmatched junction bases numbered 7, after V lost 6 bases and J lost 10 bases.

About this clone itself: The germline gene is not matched at one end of the junction; a read error may be the cause. This chain links TRBV7-9 with TRBJ2-2; D perhaps matches TRBD1 (6 bases). The CDR3 sequence is 15 residues long. Germline CDR1 is SEHNR and CDR2 is FQNEAQ (reference sequence). Here the CDR3 DNA reads TGTTCCAGCAGCCACAGGGACCTGAACACCGGGGAGCTGTTTTTT. Protein sequence: CSSSHRDLNTGELFF.

This clone appeared a single time. The V and J genes are TRBV4-3 and TRBJ2-7, with 10 bases aligning to TRBD2. This CDR3 comprises 16 residues. The germline V gene encodes CDR1 LGHNA and CDR2 YSLEER. The ends lost 4 bases at V and 3 bases at J; junction bases unmatched: 9. CDR3 region: CASSPSVVAGGYEQYF. CDR3 in DNA: TGCGCCAGCAGCCCTAGCGTAGTAGCGGGGGGCTACGAGCAGTACTTC.

There are a few counts of this clone. The chain uses TRBV19 and TRBJ1-4; the match to TRBD1 covers 7 bases. The junction had 6 bases not matched to a gene; V was cut back by 7 bases and J by 7 bases. Germline CDR1 is LNHDA and CDR2 is SQIVND (reference sequence). The CDR3 contains 13 residues. DNA of the CDR3: TGTGCCAGTACAGGACAGGAGAGTGAAAAACTGTTTTTT. Its translation: CASTGQESEKLFF.

The chain carries TRBV5-5 and TRBJ1-2; the match to TRBD1 covers 7 bases. CDR3 length equals 15 residues. CDR1 and CDR2 from the germline V gene are SGHKS and YYEKEE (reference sequence). Unmatched junction bases numbered 11, after V lost 4 bases and J lost 5 bases. The CDR3 loop is CASSADRAEAYGYTF. CDR3 DNA sequence: TGTGCCAGCAGCGCCGACAGGGCGGAGGCATATGGCTACACCTTC. Full variable domain (rest looked up from reference TRBV5-5 and TRBJ1-2): DAGVTQSPTHLIKTRGQQVTLRCSPISGHKSVSWYQQVLGQGPQFIFQYYEKEERGRGNFPDRFSARQFPNYSSELNVNALLLGDSALYLCASSADRAEAYGYTFGSGTRLTVV.

J is TRBJ2-1 and V is TRBV11-1; 10 bases fit TRBD2. The CDR3 covers 17 residues. The V gene's germline CDR1 is SGHAT and CDR2 FQDESV (reference sequence). The V segment lost 5 bases and the J segment 0 bases; nucleotides outside the gene matches: 7. The CDR3 loop reads CASSLASGRTSYNEQFF. CDR3 bases: TGTGCCAGCAGCCTTGCTAGCGGGAGAACCTCCTACAATGAGCAGTTCTTC.

The V call is TRBV30, the J call TRBJ2-5, with D possibly matching TRBD1 (5 bases). Per germline, CDR1 GTSNPN and CDR2 SVGIG (reference sequence). The CDR3 extends over 15 amino acids. V lost 1 base and J lost 5, with 17 bases in between. In DNA, the CDR3 is TGTGCCTGGAGTGGGACAAGGGGCGTCGGGGAGACCCAGTACTTC. Translating gives CAWSGTRGVGETQYF.

This clone has a handful of counts. The chain carries TRBV5-5 and TRBJ2-5; D might be TRBD2 (6 bases). This CDR3 comprises 16 residues. V shed 4 bases and J shed 4 bases, with 20 bases lying between them. Germline V gene lookup returns CDR1 SGHKS and CDR2 YYEKEE (reference sequence). CDR3 in amino acids: CASSTGRGWGRETQYF. CDR3 sequence (DNA): TGTGCCAGCAGCACCGGACGGGGGTGGGGCAGAGAGACCCAGTACTTC.

CDR3 coding DNA: TGTGCCTGGAGTGTAATTCAAAACTATGGCTACACCTTC. Amino acid sequence: CAWSVIQNYGYTF. V gene TRBV30 combines with J gene TRBJ1-2; D not certain. Germline lookup yields CDR1 GTSNPN and CDR2 SVGIG (reference sequence). Trimming took 0 bases from V and 2 from J, leaving 7 bases between them. The CDR3 is made up of 13 amino acids.

The rearrangement links TRBV27 to TRBJ2-3; maybe TRBD2 (5 bases). The germline gives CDR1 MNHEY, CDR2 SMNVEV (reference sequence). This CDR3 is built from 12 residues. V gave up 5 bases and J gave up 2 bases, with 5 bases separating them. CDR3 amino acids: CASSGLTDTQYF. The CDR3 coding sequence is TGTGCCAGCAGTGGACTCACAGATACGCAGTATTTT.

This chain links TRBV15 with TRBJ2-5, with D possibly matching TRBD2 (6 bases). Per the germline V gene, CDR1 is LNHNV and CDR2 is YYDKDF (reference sequence). Trimming stripped 0 bases from V and 2 bases from J, with 13 bases between. This CDR3 has 16 amino acids. DNA for the CDR3: TGTGCCACCAGCAGAGATCAAGGGCGGGAACAAGAGACCCAGTACTTC. It specifies CATSRDQGREQETQYF.

This chain joins TRBV20-1 and TRBJ2-1, with a possible D match to TRBD2 (5 bases). Trimming removed 0 bases at V and 12 bases at J, with 9 bases between. In germline, CDR1 is DFQATT, CDR2 SNEGSKA (reference sequence). The CDR3 consists of 11 residues. The DNA of the CDR3 is TGCAGTGCTAGAGAGGACCGGGGGCAGTTCTTC. Translated: CSAREDRGQFF.

V and J are TRBV11-2 and TRBJ2-6; 12 bases agree with TRBD2. The trim removed 2 bases at V and 4 bases at J, leaving 9 bases unmatched. Germline CDR1 reads SGHAT; CDR2 reads FQNNGV. The CDR3 covers 19 residues. CDR3 DNA sequence: TGTGCCAGCAGCTTAAATGGGACTAGCGGGTCCCACGGGGCCAACGTCCTGACTTTC. The encoded protein is CASSLNGTSGSHGANVLTF.

The rearrangement joins TRBV5-1 to TRBJ1-1; weak D call: TRBD1 (6 bases). The CDR3 spans 14 residues. With 4 bases removed from V and 4 bases from J, the gap between germline ends came to 14 bases. CDR1 SGHRS and CDR2 YFSETQ come from the germline V gene. DNA for the CDR3: TGCGCCAGCAGCACCGGGGGGGGCCGCACTGAAGCTTTCTTT. Translation gives CASSTGGGRTEAFF. The complete variable domain, with remaining parts taken from reference TRBV5-1 and TRBJ1-1, reads KAGVTQTPRYLIKTRGQQVTLSCSPISGHRSVSWYQQTPGQGLQFLFEYFSETQRNKGNFPGRFSGRQFSNSRSEMNVSTLELGDSALYLCASSTGGGRTEAFFGQGTRLTVV.

The chain combines TRBV6-6 with TRBJ1-5, with a possible D match to TRBD1 (6 bases). V lost 6 bases to trimming and J lost 7 bases, with 10 bases between them. Germline CDR1 is MNHNY and CDR2 is SVGAGI (reference sequence). CDR3 length equals 12 residues. For the CDR3, the DNA is TGTGCCAGCAGCCAGGGGCAACAGCCCCAGCATTTT. Amino acids: CASSQGQQPQHF.

The genes are TRBV2 and TRBJ2-1; possibly TRBD2 for D (5 bases). The germline V gene has CDR1 SNHLY and CDR2 FYNNEI. V lost 2 bases to trimming and J lost 7 bases, with 12 bases between them. The CDR3 consists of 14 residues. This CDR3 reads CASSEYRGQNEQFF. The CDR3 DNA is TGTGCCAGCAGTGAATACAGAGGGCAGAATGAGCAGTTCTTC.